The 2 T cell receptor beta chains reported below all come from one sample, sequenced in a study of CD8 T cells in Susac syndrome (dated by TCRdb to between 2018 and 2021). Libraries were built with the immunoSEQ multiplex PCR assay. RNA was extracted using the RNeasy kit, and about 0.45 to 1 ug of the RNA was reverse transcribed with random hexamers. The public sequencing data were trimmed at Q25 with fastp and processed into clonotypes with MiXCR by TCRdb, which kept only in-frame beta chains. Each record represents a unique CDR3 protein, reported with the most common genes and DNA among its rows. The sample data list some 200,000 distinct CDR3 sequences, and 95% of these were observed just once. Together, the top ten hold 0.075% to 0.1% of the sample. Source material: CD4+ T cells from PBMCs. These receptors all come from a human donor with Susac syndrome.

In regard to this clonotype: Germline and junction disagree at one end, which may indicate a read error. The chain has TRBV11-2 and TRBJ1-3; D is unclear. Germline V gene lookup returns CDR1 SGHAT and CDR2 FQNNGV. This CDR3 spans 12 amino acids. The chain's CDR3 is CASSLSENTIYF. The CDR3 region has the DNA TGTGCCAGCAGCCTATCTGAAAACACCATATATTTT.

This rearrangement joins TRBV12-5 to TRBJ1-6; 8 positions agree with TRBD1. Germline CDR1 reads LGHNT; CDR2 reads FRNRAP. Trimming cost V 1 base and J 12 bases; bases outside gene matches: 5. The CDR3 has 14 amino acids. Here the CDR3 reads CASGLGDRGGPLHF. DNA for the CDR3: TGTGCTAGTGGTTTGGGAGACAGGGGTGGACCCCTCCACTTT.